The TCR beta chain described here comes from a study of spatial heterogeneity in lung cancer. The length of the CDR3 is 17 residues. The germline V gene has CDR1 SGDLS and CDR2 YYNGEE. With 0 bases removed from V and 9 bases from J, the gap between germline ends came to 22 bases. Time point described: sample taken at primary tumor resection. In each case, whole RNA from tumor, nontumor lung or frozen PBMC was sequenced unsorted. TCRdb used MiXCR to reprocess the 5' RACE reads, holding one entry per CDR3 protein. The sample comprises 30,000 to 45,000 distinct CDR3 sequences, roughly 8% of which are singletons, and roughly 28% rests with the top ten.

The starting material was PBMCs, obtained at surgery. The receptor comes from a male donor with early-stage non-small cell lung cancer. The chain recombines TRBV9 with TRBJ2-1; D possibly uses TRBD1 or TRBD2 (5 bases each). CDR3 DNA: TGTGCCAGCAGCGTAGAACTCAGTGGGGGTAAGGGCGCTGAGCAGTTCTTC. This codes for CASSVELSGGKGAEQFF.